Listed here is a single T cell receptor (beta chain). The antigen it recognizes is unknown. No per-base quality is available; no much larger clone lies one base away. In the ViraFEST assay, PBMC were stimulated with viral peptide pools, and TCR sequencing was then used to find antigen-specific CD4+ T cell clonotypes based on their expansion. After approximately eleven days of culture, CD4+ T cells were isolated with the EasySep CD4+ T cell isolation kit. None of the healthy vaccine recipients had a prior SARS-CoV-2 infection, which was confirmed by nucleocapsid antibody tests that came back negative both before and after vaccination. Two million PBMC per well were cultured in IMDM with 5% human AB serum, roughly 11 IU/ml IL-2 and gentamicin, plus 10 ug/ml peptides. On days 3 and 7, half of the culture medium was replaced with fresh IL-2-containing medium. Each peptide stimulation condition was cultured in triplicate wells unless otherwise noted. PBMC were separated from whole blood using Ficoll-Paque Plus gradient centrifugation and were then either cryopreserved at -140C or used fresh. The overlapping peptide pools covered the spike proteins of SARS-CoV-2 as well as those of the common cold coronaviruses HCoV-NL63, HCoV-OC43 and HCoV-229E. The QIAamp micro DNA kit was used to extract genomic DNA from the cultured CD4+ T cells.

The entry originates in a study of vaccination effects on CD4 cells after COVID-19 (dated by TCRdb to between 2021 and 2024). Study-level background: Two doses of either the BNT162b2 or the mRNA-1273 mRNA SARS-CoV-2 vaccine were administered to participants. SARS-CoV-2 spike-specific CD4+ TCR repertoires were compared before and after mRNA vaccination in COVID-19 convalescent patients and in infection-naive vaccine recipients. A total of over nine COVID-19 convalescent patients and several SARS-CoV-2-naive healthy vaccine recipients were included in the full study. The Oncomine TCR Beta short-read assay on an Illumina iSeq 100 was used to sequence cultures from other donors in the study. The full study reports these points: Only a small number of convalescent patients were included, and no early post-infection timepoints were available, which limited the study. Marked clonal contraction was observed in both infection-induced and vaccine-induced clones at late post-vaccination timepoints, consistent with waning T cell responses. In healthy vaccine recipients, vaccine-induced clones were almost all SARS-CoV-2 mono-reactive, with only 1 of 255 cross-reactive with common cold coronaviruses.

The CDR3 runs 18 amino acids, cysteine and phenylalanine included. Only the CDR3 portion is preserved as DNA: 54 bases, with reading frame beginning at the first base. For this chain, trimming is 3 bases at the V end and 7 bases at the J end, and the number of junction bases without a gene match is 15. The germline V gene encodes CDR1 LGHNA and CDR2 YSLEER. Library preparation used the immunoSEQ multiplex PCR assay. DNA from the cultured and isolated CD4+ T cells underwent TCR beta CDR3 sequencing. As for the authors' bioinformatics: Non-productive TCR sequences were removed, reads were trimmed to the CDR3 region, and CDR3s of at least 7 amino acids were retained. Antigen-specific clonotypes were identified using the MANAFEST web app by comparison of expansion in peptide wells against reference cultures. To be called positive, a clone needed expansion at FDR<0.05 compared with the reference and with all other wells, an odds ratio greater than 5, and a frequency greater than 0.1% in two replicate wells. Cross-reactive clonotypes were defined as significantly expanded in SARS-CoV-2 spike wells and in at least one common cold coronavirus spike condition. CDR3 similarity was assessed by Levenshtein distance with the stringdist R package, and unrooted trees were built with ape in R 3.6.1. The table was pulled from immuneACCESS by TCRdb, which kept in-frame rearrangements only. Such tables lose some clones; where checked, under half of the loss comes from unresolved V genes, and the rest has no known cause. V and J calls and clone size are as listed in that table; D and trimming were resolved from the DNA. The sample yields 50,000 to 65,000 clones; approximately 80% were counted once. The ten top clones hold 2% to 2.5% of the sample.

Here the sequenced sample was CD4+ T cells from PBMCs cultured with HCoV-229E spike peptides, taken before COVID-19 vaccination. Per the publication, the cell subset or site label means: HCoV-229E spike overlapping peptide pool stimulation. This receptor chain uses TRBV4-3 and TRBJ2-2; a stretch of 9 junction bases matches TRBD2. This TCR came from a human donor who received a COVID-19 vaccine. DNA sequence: TGCGCCAGCAGCCACGTTCATTGGCGGGGGGGCACTGGCGGGGAGCTGTTTTTT. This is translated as CASSHVHWRGGTGGELFF.